This TCR beta chain was profiled in a study of OX40 agonist ivuxolimab in advanced cancers. Study summary: The dose-escalation cohort was approximately 85% male, with a mean age of approximately 62 years, ranging about 23 to 79. The eligibility criteria allowed prior anti-PD-1, anti-PD-L1 or anti-CTLA-4 therapy, and approximately 42% had some. Three patients responded partially, comprising one with hepatocellular carcinoma and two with cutaneous melanoma. Study-wide results and limits: CD4+ and CD8+ blood T cells expanded clonally by week 6 at 0.1 to 3.0 mg/kg.

Sequencing used immunoSEQ multiplex PCR; TCRdb keeps in-frame clones, though not all of them. The repertoire holds around 81,000 clones, with roughly 90% as singletons. V dropped 2 bases and J dropped 7; count of bases not matched to a gene: 7. The CDR3 has 15 amino acids. In germline, CDR1 is MNHEY, CDR2 SMNVEV (reference sequence). On this clone itself: Antigen specificity is unknown.

The rearrangement joins TRBV27 to TRBJ1-1; 10 nucleotides line up with TRBD1. This sequence was found in an adult with an advanced solid tumor such as melanoma, head and neck, liver or kidney cancer. The material was CD4+ or CD8+ T cells sorted from blood, obtained in a trial of the OX40 agonist ivuxolimab. CDR3 sequence reads: CASSLRTGGYGEAFF. The CDR3 DNA is TGTGCCAGCAGTTTACGGACAGGGGGGTATGGTGAAGCTTTCTTT.